Below, 32 T cell receptor beta chains from the same sample are listed, as sequenced in a study of blood T cell repertoires in COVID-19. Clones were read by immunoSEQ multiplex PCR, and TCRdb kept only the in-frame ones, dropping some. The data hold around 30,000 clones, with approximately 85% observed a single time. Sequenced sample: peripheral blood. These receptors were collected from an older woman with active COVID-19.

The genes are TRBV4-1 and TRBJ1-5; tentative D call: TRBD1 (6 bases). The CDR3 contains 20 residues. The V gene lost 1 base and the J gene lost 0 bases, with 22 bases spanning the gap. From germline, CDR1 is MGHRA and CDR2 YSYEKL. Here the CDR3 DNA reads TGCGCCAGCAGCCAAGGATCCTCTAGGACAGTGATCTATAGCAATCAGCCCCAGCATTTT. Translated: CASSQGSSRTVIYSNQPQHF.

The V and J genes are TRBV2 and TRBJ1-5; 10 positions match TRBD1. V lost 6 bases and J lost 7; bases outside the gene matches: 9. CDR1 is SNHLY, CDR2 FYNNEI, per germline. The CDR3 totals 15 residues. Here the CDR3 reads CASRVDRGQGQPQHF. The CDR3, as DNA: TGTGCCAGCAGAGTCGACAGGGGGCAGGGACAGCCCCAGCATTTT.

This clone was counted a few times. The V and J genes are TRBV10-1 and TRBJ1-1; tentatively, D is TRBD1 (6 bases). The CDR3 runs to 13 residues. CDR1 and CDR2 from the germline V gene are WNHNN and SYGVQD (reference sequence). Trimming took off 6 bases at V and 3 bases at J, with 11 bases between the two ends. CDR3 DNA sequence: TGCGCCAGCAGAGGTGAGGGGGACACTGAAGCTTTCTTT. This translates into CASRGEGDTEAFF.

This chain joins TRBV5-1 and TRBJ1-6; the match to TRBD1 covers 7 bases. With 0 bases clipped from V and 5 bases from J, the junction kept 5 bases outside the gene matches. This CDR3 has 16 amino acids. The V gene's germline CDR1 is SGHRS and CDR2 YFSETQ. CDR3 protein: CASSLAPQGDNSPLHF. The DNA for the CDR3 is TGCGCCAGCAGCTTGGCCCCCCAGGGGGATAATTCACCCCTCCACTTT. The full variable domain, completed using reference TRBV5-1 and TRBJ1-6, is KAGVTQTPRYLIKTRGQQVTLSCSPISGHRSVSWYQQTPGQGLQFLFEYFSETQRNKGNFPGRFSGRQFSNSRSEMNVSTLELGDSALYLCASSLAPQGDNSPLHFGNGTRLTVT.

This clone was found once. The rearrangement uses TRBV28 and TRBJ1-2; D may be TRBD1 (6 bases). The V and J ends lost 6 bases and 2 bases respectively, with 13 bases between them. CDR1 is MDHEN, CDR2 SYDVKM, per germline. The CDR3 is 14 amino acids. As DNA, the CDR3 is TGTGCCAGCAGCGGTACAGGGAGCAACTATGGCTACACCTTC. Residues: CASSGTGSNYGYTF.

This rearrangement joins TRBV5-1 to TRBJ2-1, with D tentatively TRBD2 (6 bases). Trimming stripped 2 bases from V and 3 bases from J, with 12 bases between. Germline assignment: CDR1 SGHRS and CDR2 YFSETQ. The CDR3 totals 15 residues. This CDR3 is CASSLAGFGYNEQFF. The DNA for the CDR3 is TGCGCCAGCAGCTTAGCGGGCTTCGGCTACAATGAGCAGTTCTTC.

The DNA of the CDR3 is TGCGCCAGCAGCTTGTGGGGGAGGGCCTTGGATGAGCAGTTCTTC. It translates to CASSLWGRALDEQFF. V and J are TRBV5-1 and TRBJ2-1; 7 bases align to TRBD2. J was trimmed by 8 bases and V by 1 base; bases with no gene match: 9. Germline V gene lookup returns CDR1 SGHRS and CDR2 YFSETQ. CDR3 length: 15 amino acids.

This chain links TRBV4-2 with TRBJ1-2; no clear D. CDR3 length: 15 residues. The germline V gene encodes CDR1 LGHNA and CDR2 YNFKEQ. Trimming stripped 0 bases from V and 2 bases from J, with 10 bases between. CDR3 nucleotide sequence: TGTGCCAGCAGCCAAGATTCGGGTAGAAACTATGGCTACACCTTC. It encodes CASSQDSGRNYGYTF.

This clone was counted only a few times. The chain recombines TRBV27 with TRBJ2-2, with D maybe TRBD2 (7 bases). The CDR3 length is 14 residues. Germline values: CDR1 MNHEY, CDR2 SMNVEV (reference sequence). The ends were cut back, 6 bases at V and 4 bases at J, with 12 bases in the middle. CDR3 protein: CASRRGLGTGELFF. The CDR3 coding sequence is TGTGCCAGCAGGCGGGGGCTTGGCACCGGGGAGCTGTTTTTT.

The V gene is TRBV5-1, the J gene TRBJ2-7, with 7 bases identical to TRBD1. From germline, CDR1 is SGHRS and CDR2 YFSETQ. CDR3 size: 18 residues. Germline trimming cut 3 bases from V and 0 bases from J; bases unmatched to any gene: 15. CDR3 coding DNA: TGCGCCAGCAGCTCAGGGTCAGGGGGAGTGGGCCTCTCCTACGAGCAGTACTTC. The encoded protein is CASSSGSGGVGLSYEQYF.

This sequence joins TRBV18 and TRBJ1-1, with 7 bases matching TRBD1. The CDR3 has 15 residues. V gave up 5 bases and J gave up 0 bases; unmatched junction bases: 6. The germline gives CDR1 KGHSH, CDR2 LQKENI. CDR3 sequence (DNA): TGTGCCAGCTCATTCGACAGGGCGATGAACACTGAAGCTTTCTTT. This codes for CASSFDRAMNTEAFF.

The rearrangement links TRBV2 to TRBJ1-1; 8 bases match TRBD1. The junction had 9 bases not matched to a gene; V was cut back by 7 bases and J by 5 bases. Germline CDR1 and CDR2: SNHLY and FYNNEI. CDR3 length equals 14 residues. CDR3 nucleotides: TGTGCCAGCACCACCGGACAGGGTCCGACTGAAGCTTTCTTT. Translation: CASTTGQGPTEAFF.

V usage is TRBV29-1 and J usage is TRBJ2-3; D not certain. The CDR3 loop spans 14 amino acids. Germline-derived CDR1 and CDR2 are SQVTM and ANQGSEA. Between the trimmed V and J ends, which lost 3 bases and 0 bases, there was a span of 10 bases. CDR3 region: CSVERSSSTDTQYF. DNA for the CDR3: TGCAGCGTTGAGAGATCCTCTAGCACAGATACGCAGTATTTT.

This clone has a handful of counts. The chain carries TRBV5-1 and TRBJ2-7; tentatively, D is TRBD1 (6 bases). The CDR3 has 15 amino acids. Per the germline V gene, CDR1 is SGHRS and CDR2 is YFSETQ. V lost 0 bases and J 2 bases, leaving 12 bases between the germline ends. The CDR3, as DNA: TGCGCCAGCAGCTTGGCAAGCCAGGGGCCCTACGAGCAGTACTTC. Residues: CASSLASQGPYEQYF. Combining the CDR3 with reference TRBV5-1 and TRBJ2-7 gives the whole variable domain KAGVTQTPRYLIKTRGQQVTLSCSPISGHRSVSWYQQTPGQGLQFLFEYFSETQRNKGNFPGRFSGRQFSNSRSEMNVSTLELGDSALYLCASSLASQGPYEQYFGPGTRLTVT.

The V gene is TRBV5-4, the J gene TRBJ1-3; TRBD1 might be the D (6 bases). CDR3 length: 16 amino acids. Trimming took off 4 bases at V and 3 bases at J, with 17 bases between the two ends. Germline assignment: CDR1 SGHNT and CDR2 YYREEE (reference sequence). CDR3 loop: CASSRPGGRDGNTIYF. CDR3 DNA sequence: TGTGCCAGCAGCCGACCCGGGGGGCGAGATGGAAACACCATATATTTT.

This rearrangement joins TRBV7-9 to TRBJ1-1, with no clear D. The CDR3 totals 13 residues. The germline V gene encodes CDR1 SEHNR and CDR2 FQNEAQ (reference sequence). Trimming left V 3 bases short and J 2 bases short, with 7 bases between. The CDR3 protein is CASSFPTNTEAFF. The CDR3 bases are TGTGCCAGCAGCTTTCCTACTAACACTGAAGCTTTCTTT.

Concerning this clone itself: At the DNA level, this CDR3 is encoded by other sequences in the same sample as well. J is TRBJ1-2 and V is TRBV28; TRBD1 is a possible D gene (5 bases). Between the trimmed V and J ends, which lost 2 bases and 5 bases, there was a span of 21 bases. This CDR3 comprises 17 residues. CDR1 is MDHEN and CDR2 is SYDVKM in the germline V gene. DNA for the CDR3: TGTGCCAGCAGTTTAGGGGCCGGCAGGAAGTCCTTTTATGGCTACACCTTC. Translation gives CASSLGAGRKSFYGYTF.

V is TRBV4-2 and J is TRBJ2-1; 8 nucleotides line up with TRBD1. In germline, CDR1 is LGHNA, CDR2 YNFKEQ. V lost 1 base and J lost 0; bases outside the gene matches: 11. The CDR3 length is 19 residues. The chain's CDR3 is CASSQAPAYRGSSYNEQFF. The DNA of the CDR3 is TGTGCCAGCAGCCAAGCACCCGCTTACAGGGGGAGCTCCTACAATGAGCAGTTCTTC.

The V and J genes are TRBV7-3 and TRBJ2-2; TRBD1 agrees at 8 bases. The trim removed 3 bases at V and 4 bases at J, leaving 4 bases unmatched. Germline V CDR1 and CDR2: SGHTA, FQGTGA. The CDR3 length is 15 residues. The CDR3 sequence: CASSFSGTGTGELFF. CDR3 nucleotides: TGTGCCAGCAGCTTCTCCGGGACAGGCACCGGGGAGCTGTTTTTT.

V usage is TRBV28 and J usage is TRBJ2-7, with TRBD2 identical over 8 bases. Germline-derived CDR1 and CDR2 are MDHEN and SYDVKM. Trimming took 5 bases from V and 3 from J; bases not matched to a gene: 12. This CDR3 has 16 amino acids. In DNA form, the CDR3 reads TGTGCCAGCAGTCCCTCCGGGACTAGACTTAGCTACGAGCAGTACTTC. Amino acid sequence: CASSPSGTRLSYEQYF. Complete variable domain (other parts from reference TRBV28 and TRBJ2-7): DVKVTQSSRYLVKRTGEKVFLECVQDMDHENMFWYRQDPGLGLRLIYFSYDVKMKEKGDIPEGYSVSREKKERFSLILESASTNQTSMYLCASSPSGTRLSYEQYFGPGTRLTVT.

V and J are TRBV5-4 and TRBJ2-3; D is perhaps TRBD2 (6 bases). Germline CDR1 and CDR2: SGHNT and YYREEE (reference sequence). Trimming removed 1 base at V and 5 bases at J, with 14 bases between. The CDR3 is 15 residues long. This CDR3 is CASSLYLGRRDTQYF. Written as DNA, the CDR3 is TGTGCCAGCAGCTTGTACCTCGGGAGAAGAGATACGCAGTATTTT.

This clone was picked up a small number of times. This rearrangement joins TRBV9 to TRBJ2-1, with 10 bases aligning to TRBD2. This CDR3 is built from 15 residues. Germline CDR1 and CDR2: SGDLS and YYNGEE. The V segment lost 0 bases and the J segment 9 bases; nucleotides outside the gene matches: 6. This CDR3 is CASSVEAGGFGEQFF. The CDR3 DNA is TGTGCCAGCAGCGTAGAAGCGGGGGGGTTTGGTGAGCAGTTCTTC.

This chain uses TRBV7-2 with TRBJ2-5, with D perhaps TRBD2 (5 bases). Deletions cut 5 bases from V and 1 base from J, with 11 bases between. Germline loops: CDR1 SGHTA, CDR2 FQGNSA. This CDR3 has 14 residues. Here the CDR3 reads CASSILVSQETQYF. The CDR3 nucleotides read TGTGCCAGCAGCATACTAGTTTCCCAAGAGACCCAGTACTTC. The entire variable domain, with the rest obtained from reference TRBV7-2 and TRBJ2-5, is as follows: GAGVSQSPSNKVTEKGKDVELRCDPISGHTALYWYRQSLGQGLEFLIYFQGNSAPDKSGLPSDRFSAERTGGSVSTLTIQRTQQEDSAVYLCASSILVSQETQYFGPGTRLLVL.

This chain links TRBV2 with TRBJ2-1, with a possible D match to TRBD2 (7 bases). In germline, CDR1 is SNHLY, CDR2 FYNNEI. The CDR3 extends over 15 amino acids. Trimming pared 7 bases from V and 7 bases from J, leaving 20 bases between. CDR3 nucleotides: TGTGCCAGCAACGCCCTTGGGGGGGGCCGTAATGAGCAGTTCTTC. Its translation is CASNALGGGRNEQFF.

This chain connects TRBV20-1 to TRBJ1-2; D not resolved. The germline gives CDR1 DFQATT, CDR2 SNEGSKA (reference sequence). The V gene lost 3 bases and the J gene lost 6 bases, with 5 bases spanning the gap. The length of the CDR3 is 10 residues. The CDR3 bases are TGCAGTGCTAGTGTAGATGGCTACACCTTC. The encoded protein is CSASVDGYTF.

The chain joins TRBV15 to TRBJ2-6; 10 nucleotides agree with TRBD1. The CDR3 consists of 20 residues. J lost 4 bases, V lost 3 bases, and 15 bases had no gene match. Germline lookup yields CDR1 LNHNV and CDR2 YYDKDF (reference sequence). The CDR3 DNA sequence: TGTGCCACCAGCAGTCTATACGCCGGGACAGGGGTGGACGGGGCCAACGTCCTGACTTTC. Translation: CATSSLYAGTGVDGANVLTF.

This chain joins TRBV5-1 and TRBJ1-3; D is unresolved. CDR3 length: 15 residues. CDR1 SGHRS and CDR2 YFSETQ come from the germline V gene. Trimming removed 4 bases from V and 0 bases from J, with 11 bases in between. The DNA for the CDR3 is TGCGCCAGCAGCATTGGTTCCAGCTCTGGAAACACCATATATTTT. It encodes CASSIGSSSGNTIYF.

The gene calls are TRBV30 and TRBJ1-5, with 7 positions matching TRBD1. The V and J ends lost 4 bases and 7 bases, in that order; junction bases with no gene match: 10. Germline loops: CDR1 GTSNPN, CDR2 SVGIG (reference sequence). CDR3 size: 14 residues. The CDR3 loop reads CAWTPYRGQQPQHF. CDR3 in DNA: TGTGCCTGGACCCCTTACAGGGGACAACAGCCCCAGCATTTT.

This chain joins TRBV9 and TRBJ2-2; 9 nucleotides line up with TRBD2. This CDR3 is 17 amino acids long. CDR1 and CDR2 from the germline V gene are SGDLS and YYNGEE. With V trimmed by 0 bases and J by 3 bases, 6 bases remained unmatched. The CDR3 coding sequence is TGTGCCAGCAGCGTAGCAAGCGGGAGGTTTTACACCGGGGAGCTGTTTTTT. Translation: CASSVASGRFYTGELFF.

This clone has just one count. The chain is built from TRBV5-6 and TRBJ2-1; a possible D gene is TRBD2 (6 bases). The germline CDR1 and CDR2 sequences are SGHDT and YYEEEE. The CDR3 has 17 amino acids. The V and J ends lost 4 bases and 6 bases respectively, with 23 bases between them. CDR3 sequence reads: CASSPERAFEDGNEQFF. CDR3 sequence (DNA): TGTGCCAGCAGCCCGGAGCGGGCTTTTGAAGACGGCAATGAGCAGTTCTTC.

The rearrangement uses TRBV28 and TRBJ2-3; 8 positions agree with TRBD2. V shed 5 bases, J shed 3 bases, and the junction held 7 bases outside the gene matches. CDR3 length equals 15 residues. CDR1 and CDR2 from the germline V gene are MDHEN and SYDVKM. The CDR3 region has the DNA TGTGCCAGCAGTGCTGGACTAGCAGGTACAGATACGCAGTATTTT. Translation: CASSAGLAGTDTQYF.

The V and J genes are TRBV28 and TRBJ2-1, with 7 nucleotides matching TRBD2. CDR3 size: 16 residues. Germline values: CDR1 MDHEN, CDR2 SYDVKM. V lost 5 bases, J lost 7 bases, and 14 bases stayed unmatched. The CDR3 is CASSPRPAGVKNEQFF. The CDR3 DNA sequence: TGTGCCAGCAGTCCCCGGCCGGCGGGAGTGAAGAATGAGCAGTTCTTC.